This T cell receptor (beta chain) was obtained from a study of OX40 agonist ivuxolimab in advanced cancers. V gave up 0 bases and J gave up 15 bases, with 15 bases separating them. Germline CDR1 and CDR2: LGHNA and YSLEER. The length of the CDR3 is 13 residues. The sample holds one count of this clone. Profiling relied on immunoSEQ multiplex PCR, and the TCRdb table lists in-frame clones only, not all of them. The sample holds some 70,000 clones, about 81% seen once. This chain links TRBV4-3 with TRBJ2-1, with D uncertain. The source was CD4+ or CD8+ T cells sorted from blood, collected in a trial of the OX40 agonist ivuxolimab. The source is an adult with an advanced solid tumor such as melanoma, head and neck, liver or kidney cancer. Written as DNA, the CDR3 is TGCGCCAGCAGCCAAGATGCCCGGACGGTGCGGTTCTTC. Its protein product is CASSQDARTVRFF.